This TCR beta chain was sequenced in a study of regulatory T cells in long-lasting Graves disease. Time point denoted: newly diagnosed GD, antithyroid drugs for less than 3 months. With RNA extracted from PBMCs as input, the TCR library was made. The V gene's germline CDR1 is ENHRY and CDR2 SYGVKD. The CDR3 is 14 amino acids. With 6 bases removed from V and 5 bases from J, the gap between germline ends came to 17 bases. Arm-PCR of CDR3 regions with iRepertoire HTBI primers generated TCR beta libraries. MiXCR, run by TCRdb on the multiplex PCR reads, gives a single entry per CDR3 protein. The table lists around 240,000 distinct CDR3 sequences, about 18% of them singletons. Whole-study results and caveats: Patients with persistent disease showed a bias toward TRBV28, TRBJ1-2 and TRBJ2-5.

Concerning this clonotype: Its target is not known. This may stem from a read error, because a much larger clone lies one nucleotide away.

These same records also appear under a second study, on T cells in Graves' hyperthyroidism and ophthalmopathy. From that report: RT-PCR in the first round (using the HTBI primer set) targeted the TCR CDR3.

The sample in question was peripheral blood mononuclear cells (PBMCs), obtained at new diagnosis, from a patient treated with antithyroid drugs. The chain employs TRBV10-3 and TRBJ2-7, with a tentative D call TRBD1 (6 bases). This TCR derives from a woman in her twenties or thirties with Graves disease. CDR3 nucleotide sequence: TGTGCCATCAGCAGCCGGGACAACGACCACGAGCAGTACTTC. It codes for CAISSRDNDHEQYF.